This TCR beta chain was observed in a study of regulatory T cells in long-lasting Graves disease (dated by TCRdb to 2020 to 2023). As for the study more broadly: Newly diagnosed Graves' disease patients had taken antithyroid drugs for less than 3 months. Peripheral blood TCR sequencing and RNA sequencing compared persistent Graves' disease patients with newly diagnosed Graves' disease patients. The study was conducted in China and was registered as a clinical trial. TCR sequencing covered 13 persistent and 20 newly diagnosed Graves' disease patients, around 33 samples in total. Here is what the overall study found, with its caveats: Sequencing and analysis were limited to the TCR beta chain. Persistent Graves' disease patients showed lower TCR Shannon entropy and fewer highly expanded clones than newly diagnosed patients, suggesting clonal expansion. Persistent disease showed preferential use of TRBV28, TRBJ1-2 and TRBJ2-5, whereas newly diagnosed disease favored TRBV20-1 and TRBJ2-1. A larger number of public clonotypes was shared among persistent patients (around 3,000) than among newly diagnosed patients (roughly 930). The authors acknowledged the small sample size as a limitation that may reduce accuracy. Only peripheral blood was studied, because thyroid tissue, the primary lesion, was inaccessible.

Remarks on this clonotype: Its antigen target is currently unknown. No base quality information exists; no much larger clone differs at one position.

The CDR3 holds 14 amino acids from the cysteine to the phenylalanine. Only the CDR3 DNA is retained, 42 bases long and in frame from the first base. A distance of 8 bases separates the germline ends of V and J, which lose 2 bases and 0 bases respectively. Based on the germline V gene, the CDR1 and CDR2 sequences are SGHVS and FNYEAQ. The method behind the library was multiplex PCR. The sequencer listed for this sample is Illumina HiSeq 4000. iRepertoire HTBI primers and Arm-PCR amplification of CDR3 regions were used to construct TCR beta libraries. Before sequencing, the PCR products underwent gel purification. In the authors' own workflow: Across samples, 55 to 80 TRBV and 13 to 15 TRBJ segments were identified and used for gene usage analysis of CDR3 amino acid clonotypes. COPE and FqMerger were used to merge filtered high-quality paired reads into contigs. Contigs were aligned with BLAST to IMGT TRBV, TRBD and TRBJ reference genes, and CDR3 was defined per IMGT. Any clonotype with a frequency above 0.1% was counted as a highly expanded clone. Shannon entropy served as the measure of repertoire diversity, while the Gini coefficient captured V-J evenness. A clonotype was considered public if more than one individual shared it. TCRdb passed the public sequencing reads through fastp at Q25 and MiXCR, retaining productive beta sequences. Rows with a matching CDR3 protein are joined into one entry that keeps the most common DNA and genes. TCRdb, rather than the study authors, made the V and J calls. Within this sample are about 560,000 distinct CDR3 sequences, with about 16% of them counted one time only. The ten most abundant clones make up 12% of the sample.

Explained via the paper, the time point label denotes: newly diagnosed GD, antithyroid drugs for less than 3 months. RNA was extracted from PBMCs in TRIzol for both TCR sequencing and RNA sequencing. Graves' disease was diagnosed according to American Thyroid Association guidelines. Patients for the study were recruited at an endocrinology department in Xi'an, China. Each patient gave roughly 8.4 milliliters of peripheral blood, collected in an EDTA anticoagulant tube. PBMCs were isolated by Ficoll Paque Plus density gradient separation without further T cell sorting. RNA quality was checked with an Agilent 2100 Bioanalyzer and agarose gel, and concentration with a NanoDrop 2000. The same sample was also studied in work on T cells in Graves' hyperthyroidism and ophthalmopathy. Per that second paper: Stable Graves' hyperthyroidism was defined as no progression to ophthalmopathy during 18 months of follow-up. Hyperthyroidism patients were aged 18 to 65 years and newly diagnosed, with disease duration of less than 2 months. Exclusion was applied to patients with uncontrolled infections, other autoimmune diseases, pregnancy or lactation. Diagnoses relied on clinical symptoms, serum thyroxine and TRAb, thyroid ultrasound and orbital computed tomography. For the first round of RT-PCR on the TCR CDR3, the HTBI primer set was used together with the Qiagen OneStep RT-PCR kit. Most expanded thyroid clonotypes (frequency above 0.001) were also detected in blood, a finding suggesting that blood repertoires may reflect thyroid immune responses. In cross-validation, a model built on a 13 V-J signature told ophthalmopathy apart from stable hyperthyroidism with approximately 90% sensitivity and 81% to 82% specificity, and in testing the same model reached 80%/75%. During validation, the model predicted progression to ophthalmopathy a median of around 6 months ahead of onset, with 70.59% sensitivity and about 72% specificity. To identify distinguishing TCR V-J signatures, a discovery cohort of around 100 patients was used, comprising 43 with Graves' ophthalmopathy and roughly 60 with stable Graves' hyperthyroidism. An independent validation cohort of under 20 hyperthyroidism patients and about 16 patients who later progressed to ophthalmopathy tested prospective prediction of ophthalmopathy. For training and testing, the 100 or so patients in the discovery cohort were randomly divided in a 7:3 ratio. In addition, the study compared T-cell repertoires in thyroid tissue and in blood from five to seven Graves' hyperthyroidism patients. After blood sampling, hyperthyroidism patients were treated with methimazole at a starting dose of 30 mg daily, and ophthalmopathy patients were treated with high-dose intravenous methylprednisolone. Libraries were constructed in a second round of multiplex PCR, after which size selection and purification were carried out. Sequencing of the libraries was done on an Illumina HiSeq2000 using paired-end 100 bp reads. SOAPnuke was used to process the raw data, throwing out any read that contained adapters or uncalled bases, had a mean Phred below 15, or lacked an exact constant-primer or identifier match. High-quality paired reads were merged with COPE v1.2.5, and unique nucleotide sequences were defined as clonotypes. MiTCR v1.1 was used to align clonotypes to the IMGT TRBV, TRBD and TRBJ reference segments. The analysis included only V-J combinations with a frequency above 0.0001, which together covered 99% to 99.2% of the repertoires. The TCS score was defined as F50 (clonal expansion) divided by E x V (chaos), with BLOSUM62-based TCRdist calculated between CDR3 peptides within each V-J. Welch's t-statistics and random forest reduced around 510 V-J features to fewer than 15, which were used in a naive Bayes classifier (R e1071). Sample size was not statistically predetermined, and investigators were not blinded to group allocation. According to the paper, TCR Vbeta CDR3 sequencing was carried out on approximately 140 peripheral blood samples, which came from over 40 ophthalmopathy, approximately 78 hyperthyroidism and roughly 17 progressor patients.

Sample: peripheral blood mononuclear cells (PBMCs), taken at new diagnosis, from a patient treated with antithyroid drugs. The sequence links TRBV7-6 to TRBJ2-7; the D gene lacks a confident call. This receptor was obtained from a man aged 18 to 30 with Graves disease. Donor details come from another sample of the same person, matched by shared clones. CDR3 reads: CASSLSDHSYEQYF. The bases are TGTGCCAGCAGCTTAAGTGACCACTCCTACGAGCAGTACTTC.